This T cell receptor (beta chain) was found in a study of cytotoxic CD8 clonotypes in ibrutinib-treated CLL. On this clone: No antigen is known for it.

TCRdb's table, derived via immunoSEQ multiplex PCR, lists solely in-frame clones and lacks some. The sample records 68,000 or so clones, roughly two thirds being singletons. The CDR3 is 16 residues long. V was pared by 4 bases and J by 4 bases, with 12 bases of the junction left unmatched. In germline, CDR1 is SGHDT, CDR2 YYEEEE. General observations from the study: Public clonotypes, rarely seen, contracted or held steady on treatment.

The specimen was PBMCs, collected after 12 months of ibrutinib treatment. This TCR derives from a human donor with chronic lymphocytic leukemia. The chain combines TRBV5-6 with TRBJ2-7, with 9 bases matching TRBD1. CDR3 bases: TGTGCCAGCAGCCCTACGGGGACAGGGTATAGGTACGAGCAGTACTTC. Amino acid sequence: CASSPTGTGYRYEQYF.